The 30 T cell receptor beta chains presented below share a single source sample, sequenced in a study of T cell responses to AZD1222 COVID-19 vaccine. The assay was immunoSEQ multiplex PCR, and TCRdb's table has in-frame clones only and misses some. The top ten clones hold approximately 5.2% of a sample with 120,000 to 150,000 clones, approximately 90% of them seen once. This sample comprised peripheral blood, obtained on day 0 of AZD1222 vaccination. The receptors were sampled from an adult in good health.

The chain is built from TRBV12-5 and TRBJ2-1; D is possibly TRBD1 or TRBD2 (5 bases each). V dropped 7 bases and J dropped 4 bases, with 20 bases sitting between them. Per the germline V gene, CDR1 is LGHNT and CDR2 is FRNRAP. The CDR3 is 16 residues long. The CDR3 loop reads CASASLVGPLYNEQFF. CDR3 nucleotides: TGTGCTAGTGCCTCGCTGGTGGGACCACTATACAATGAGCAGTTCTTC.

This chain joins TRBV11-3 and TRBJ2-3; TRBD1 agrees at 8 bases. Trimming removed 5 bases from V and 7 bases from J; junction bases left unmatched: 17. Germline-derived CDR1 and CDR2 are SGHNT and YENEEA. The CDR3 is 17 residues long. In DNA, the CDR3 is TGTGCCAGCAGCCCCGGCGACAGGGGCCCCCCTGTGAATACGCAGTATTTT. It specifies CASSPGDRGPPVNTQYF.

The rearrangement uses TRBV5-1 and TRBJ2-1; TRBD2 agrees at 11 bases. The V segment lost 2 bases and the J segment 7 bases; nucleotides outside the gene matches: 5. The CDR3 is 15 residues long. Germline loops: CDR1 SGHRS, CDR2 YFSETQ. The CDR3 nucleotides are TGCGCCAGCAGCTTACTAGCGGGAGACTCGAATGAGCAGTTCTTC. Its protein is CASSLLAGDSNEQFF.

This chain uses TRBV7-9 with TRBJ1-5, with unresolved D. Germline CDR1 and CDR2: SEHNR and FQNEAQ (reference sequence). This CDR3 is 12 amino acids long. V shed 5 bases and J shed 6 bases, with 8 bases lying between them. The CDR3 spells CASSPDAQPQHF. In nucleotides, the CDR3 is TGTGCCAGCAGCCCCGATGCTCAGCCCCAGCATTTT.

This chain links TRBV6-1 with TRBJ2-7, with D possibly TRBD2 on 6 matching bases. Trimming shortened V by 2 bases and J by 6 bases, and 20 bases separated the two germline ends. CDR1 is MNHNS, CDR2 SASEGT, per germline. The CDR3 totals 16 residues. The CDR3 spells CASSEFGGTEASEQYF. CDR3 sequence (DNA): TGTGCCAGCAGTGAATTTGGGGGGACGGAGGCTAGCGAGCAGTACTTC.

The V gene is TRBV5-1, the J gene TRBJ2-1; D is unclear. Trimming left V 4 bases short and J 5 bases short, with 7 bases between. The CDR3 spans 12 residues. CDR1 and CDR2 (germline): SGHRS, YFSETQ. CDR3 sequence (DNA): TGCGCCAGCAGCCCTAACCACAATGAGCAGTTCTTC. Translating it yields CASSPNHNEQFF.

This clone is a singleton in its sample. CDR3 sequence: CAYEREGGAYNEQFF. CDR3 bases: TGTGCCTACGAAAGGGAAGGGGGGGCCTACAATGAGCAGTTCTTC. This chain connects TRBV5-4 to TRBJ2-1; D might be TRBD2 (7 bases). The ends were cut back, 10 bases at V and 2 bases at J, with 19 bases in the middle. Germline-derived CDR1 and CDR2 are SGHNT and YYREEE (reference sequence). The CDR3 spans 15 residues.

V is TRBV29-1 and J is TRBJ1-1; possibly TRBD1 for D (6 bases). This CDR3 is 18 amino acids long. Trimming pared 0 bases from V and 3 bases from J, leaving 23 bases between. Germline lookup yields CDR1 SQVTM and CDR2 ANQGSEA. The CDR3 sequence: CSVEDRLGHRQGYTEAFF. The CDR3 DNA reads TGCAGCGTTGAAGATCGACTGGGACACCGGCAGGGGTACACTGAAGCTTTCTTT. Together with reference TRBV29-1 and TRBJ1-1, the CDR3 gives the full variable domain: SAVISQKPSRDICQRGTSLTIQCQVDSQVTMMFWYRQQPGQSLTLIATANQGSEATYESGFVIDKFPISRPNLTFSTLTVSNMSPEDSSIYLCSVEDRLGHRQGYTEAFFGQGTRLTVV.

This sequence joins TRBV7-9 and TRBJ2-6; tentative D call: TRBD2 (5 bases). The CDR3 is 15 amino acids. With 5 bases removed from V and 0 bases from J, the gap between germline ends came to 8 bases. Per the germline V gene, CDR1 is SEHNR and CDR2 is FQNEAQ (reference sequence). The CDR3 sequence is CASSGRDSGANVLTF. For the CDR3, the DNA is TGTGCCAGCAGCGGACGGGACTCTGGGGCCAACGTCCTGACTTTC.

The rearrangement uses TRBV5-4 and TRBJ2-2; no definite D call. Trimming shortened V by 3 bases and J by 0 bases, and 12 bases separated the two germline ends. CDR1 SGHNT and CDR2 YYREEE come from the germline V gene (reference sequence). The CDR3 extends over 16 amino acids. This CDR3 is CASSSEANSNTGELFF. In DNA, the CDR3 is TGTGCCAGCAGCTCCGAGGCGAACTCGAACACCGGGGAGCTGTTTTTT.

In its sample, this clone was seen once. The chain uses TRBV9 and TRBJ2-2, with 9 bases lining up with TRBD1. J gave up 13 bases and V 4 bases, and 5 bases lay outside the gene matches. Germline-derived CDR1 and CDR2 are SGDLS and YYNGEE. There are 12 residues in the CDR3. DNA of the CDR3: TGTGCCAGCAGCTCTGGACAGGGGAGGCTGTTTTTT. Residues: CASSSGQGRLFF.

This clone appeared once. V gene TRBV3-1 (or the pseudogene TRBV3-2) combines with J gene TRBJ1-6; a weak D match, TRBD1 (5 bases). Trimming removed 6 bases from V and 10 bases from J, with 19 bases in between. The CDR3 is 15 amino acids. CDR1 LGHDT and CDR2 YNNKEL come from the germline V gene (reference sequence). CDR3 in amino acids: CASSPSGQGGSPLHF. For the CDR3, the DNA is TGTGCCAGCAGTCCAAGTGGGCAGGGAGGATCACCCCTCCACTTT.

V usage is TRBV27 and J usage is TRBJ1-1, with a weak D call TRBD1 (5 bases). The V end lost 2 bases, the J end lost 5 bases, and 9 bases lay between the germline ends. This CDR3 has 13 residues. Germline V gene data show CDR1 as MNHEY and CDR2 as SMNVEV (reference sequence). The CDR3 nucleotides read TGTGCCAGCAGTTTAGCGGGGGAAACTGAAGCTTTCTTT. Translated, it gives CASSLAGETEAFF.

The CDR3 DNA reads TGCGCCAGCAGCCCAACGGGGGCCGGTGAAGCTTTCTTT. It encodes CASSPTGAGEAFF. The chain is built from TRBV5-1 and TRBJ1-1, with TRBD1 as a possible D gene (6 bases). This CDR3 is built from 13 residues. CDR1 is SGHRS and CDR2 is YFSETQ in the germline V gene. V was trimmed by 4 bases and J by 7 bases, leaving 14 bases between them.

The chain joins TRBV7-3 to TRBJ2-2; 7 bases line up with TRBD2. V dropped 5 bases and J dropped 4; count of bases not matched to a gene: 10. The CDR3 runs 16 residues. From germline, CDR1 is SGHTA and CDR2 FQGTGA. The CDR3 loop reads CASSPWGGRATGELFF. The CDR3 DNA sequence: TGTGCCAGCAGCCCCTGGGGAGGGCGGGCCACCGGGGAGCTGTTTTTT.

V gene TRBV19 combines with J gene TRBJ2-2; the D is unclear. The germline V gene has CDR1 LNHDA and CDR2 SQIVND (reference sequence). The CDR3 is 16 amino acids. V was clipped by 4 bases and J by 2 bases, with 14 bases between them. CDR3 bases: TGTGCCAGTAGTAACGTCGGGTATAGAAACACCGGGGAGCTGTTTTTT. Protein: CASSNVGYRNTGELFF.

The chain uses TRBV28 and TRBJ2-3; unclear D gene. Germline CDR1 and CDR2: MDHEN and SYDVKM. Trimming removed 5 bases at V and 1 base at J, with 4 bases between. This CDR3 has 12 amino acids. CDR3 coding DNA: TGTGCCAGCAGTGAGGGCACAGATACGCAGTATTTT. It codes for CASSEGTDTQYF.

The chain has TRBV18 and TRBJ2-7; tentatively, D is TRBD1 (5 bases). The CDR3 totals 12 residues. Trimming pared 3 bases from V and 6 bases from J, leaving 9 bases between. Germline CDR1 and CDR2: KGHSH and LQKENI. The CDR3 DNA reads TGTGCCAGCTCACCCAGGGTCGGCGAGCAGTACTTC. It yields the protein CASSPRVGEQYF. The full variable domain, completed using reference TRBV18 and TRBJ2-7, is NAGVMQNPRHLVRRRGQEARLRCSPMKGHSHVYWYRQLPEEGLKFMVYLQKENIIDESGMPKERFSAEFPKEGPSILRIQQVVRGDSAAYFCASSPRVGEQYFGPGTRLTVT.

J is TRBJ1-3 and V is TRBV5-6; D is unresolved. The germline gives CDR1 SGHDT, CDR2 YYEEEE. The V gene lost 0 bases and the J gene lost 0 bases, with 10 bases spanning the gap. This CDR3 has 16 amino acids. CDR3 nucleotide sequence: TGTGCCAGCAGCTTGGGAGGAGTAGTCTCTGGAAACACCATATATTTT. Residues: CASSLGGVVSGNTIYF.

The chain combines TRBV12-3 or TRBV12-4 with TRBJ1-2; TRBD1 is a possible D gene (6 bases). The CDR3 covers 13 residues. The V end lost 4 bases, the J end lost 3 bases, and 9 bases lay between the germline ends. The CDR3 spells CASSSDSYYGYTF. The DNA of the CDR3 is TGTGCCAGCAGTTCGGACAGCTACTATGGCTACACCTTC.

The genes are TRBV7-2 and TRBJ1-1; perhaps TRBD1 as D (6 bases). Germline-derived CDR1 and CDR2 are SGHTA and FQGNSA. The V gene lost 5 bases and the J gene lost 4 bases, with 17 bases spanning the gap. This CDR3 is built from 15 residues. CDR3 sequence reads: CASSHPTGLGTEAFF. The CDR3 nucleotides read TGTGCCAGCAGCCATCCTACAGGGCTGGGCACTGAAGCTTTCTTT.

The rearrangement links TRBV7-9 to TRBJ2-5; D remains ambiguous. The CDR3 is 13 amino acids. CDR1 is SEHNR and CDR2 is FQNEAQ in the germline V gene (reference sequence). V was cut by 2 bases and J by 3 bases, with 7 bases left in between. The CDR3 loop reads CASSLYAEETQYF. In DNA, the CDR3 is TGTGCCAGCAGCTTATACGCGGAAGAGACCCAGTACTTC.

The V gene is TRBV5-1, the J gene TRBJ2-2, with D maybe TRBD2 (7 bases). This CDR3 contains 16 residues. Germline V lookup: CDR1 SGHRS, CDR2 YFSETQ. V was clipped by 0 bases and J by 0 bases, with 9 bases between them. In DNA, the CDR3 is TGCGCCAGCAGCTTGGCGGGGGGCGCGAACACCGGGGAGCTGTTTTTT. Translating it yields CASSLAGGANTGELFF.

The chain couples TRBV7-3 to TRBJ2-3; 10 bases line up with TRBD2. V lost 0 bases, J lost 9 bases, and 15 bases stayed unmatched. Germline V gene data show CDR1 as SGHTA and CDR2 as FQGTGA. This CDR3 contains 18 residues. In nucleotides, the CDR3 is TGTGCCAGCAGCTTAACGGGGACCTCTAGCGGGGGCTCAGTCACGCAGTATTTT. Its protein is CASSLTGTSSGGSVTQYF.

This chain connects TRBV28 to TRBJ1-2; possibly TRBD1 for D (6 bases). Trimming took off 5 bases at V and 6 bases at J, with 16 bases between the two ends. The germline gives CDR1 MDHEN, CDR2 SYDVKM. CDR3 length equals 14 residues. The CDR3 DNA is TGTGCCAGCAGTGATCCTCGAGGGGGGGATGGCTACACCTTC. Its protein is CASSDPRGGDGYTF.

The chain links TRBV4-2 to TRBJ2-5; no definite D call. The CDR3 spans 14 residues. The germline CDR1 and CDR2 sequences are LGHNA and YNFKEQ. V lost 3 bases and J lost 3, with 11 bases in between. CDR3 loop: CASSHPVGEETQYF. The CDR3 DNA sequence: TGTGCCAGCAGCCACCCCGTGGGCGAAGAGACCCAGTACTTC.

The chain carries TRBV19 and TRBJ1-5; 7 bases are a match to TRBD1. The CDR3 covers 16 residues. V shed 7 bases, J shed 6 bases, and the junction held 15 bases outside the gene matches. Germline V gives CDR1 LNHDA, CDR2 SQIVND (reference sequence). The CDR3 here is CASIYSGQRRSQPQHF. DNA for the CDR3: TGTGCCAGTATCTATTCGGGACAGAGGCGTAGTCAGCCCCAGCATTTT.

This rearrangement joins TRBV6-5 to TRBJ1-3, with 8 bases fitting TRBD1. V trimming: 8 bases; J trimming: 8 bases; junction bases outside the gene matches: 11. CDR1 MNHEY and CDR2 SVGAGI come from the germline V gene. The CDR3 spans 14 residues. Written as DNA, the CDR3 is TGTGCCAGCCGTCGCAGGGGGCTCGATGACACCATATATTTT. Protein sequence: CASRRRGLDDTIYF.

This clone was seen only a few times. The chain employs TRBV7-2 and TRBJ2-7, with 13 bases aligning to TRBD2. CDR1 and CDR2 from the germline V gene are SGHTA and FQGNSA. V lost 5 bases and J lost 9; bases outside the gene matches: 13. This CDR3 comprises 16 residues. CDR3 amino acids: CASSTGTSGTPGRQYF. In DNA, the CDR3 is TGTGCCAGCAGCACCGGGACTAGCGGGACCCCCGGGCGGCAGTACTTC.

This clone was detected only once. The V gene is TRBV19, the J gene TRBJ1-5, with 10 bases that match TRBD1. Germline loops: CDR1 LNHDA, CDR2 SQIVND (reference sequence). V gave up 6 bases and J gave up 6 bases; unmatched junction bases: 2. The CDR3 is made up of 13 amino acids. This CDR3 is CASRGTGVQPQHF. The DNA for the CDR3 is TGTGCCAGTAGGGGGACAGGGGTTCAGCCCCAGCATTTT.